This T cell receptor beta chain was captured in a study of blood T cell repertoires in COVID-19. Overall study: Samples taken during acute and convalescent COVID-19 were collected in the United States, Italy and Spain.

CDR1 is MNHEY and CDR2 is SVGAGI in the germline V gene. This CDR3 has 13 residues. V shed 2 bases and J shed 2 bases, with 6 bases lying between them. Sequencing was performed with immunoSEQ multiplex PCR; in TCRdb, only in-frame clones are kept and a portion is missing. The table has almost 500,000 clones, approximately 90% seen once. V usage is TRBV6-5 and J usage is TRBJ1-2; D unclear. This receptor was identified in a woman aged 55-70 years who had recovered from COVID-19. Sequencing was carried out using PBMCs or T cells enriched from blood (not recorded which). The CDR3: CASSYAGNYGYTF. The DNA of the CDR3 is TGTGCCAGCAGTTACGCGGGAAACTATGGCTACACCTTC.